The clone carrying this TCR beta chain was detected a few times. Its antigen is unknown. These data originate in a study of OX40 agonist ivuxolimab in advanced cancers. Study information: The study reported partial responses in three patients: one hepatocellular carcinoma, two cutaneous melanoma. The study's findings and limits: CD8+ T cells were the subset that, on average, had more expanded clones than CD4+. No determination was made of the antigen specificity of the expanded peripheral T cells.

The CDR3 is made up of 13 amino acids. V lost 6 bases to trimming and J lost 1 base, with 10 bases between them. Germline CDR1 and CDR2: LNHDA and SQIVND (reference sequence). Using immunoSEQ multiplex PCR, the repertoire was profiled, and TCRdb retains in-frame clones only, with some absent. The top ten clones hold 1.5% to 2% of a sample with about 100,000 clones, roughly 87% of them seen once. Sequencing used CD4+ or CD8+ T cells sorted from blood, obtained in a trial of the OX40 agonist ivuxolimab. The clonotype originates from an adult with an advanced solid tumor such as melanoma, head and neck, liver or kidney cancer. V is TRBV19 and J is TRBJ2-7, with D perhaps TRBD2 (6 bases). This CDR3 is CASRGLPSYEQYF. CDR3 in DNA: TGTGCCAGTAGGGGACTCCCGTCCTACGAGCAGTACTTC.